Listed below are T cell receptor beta chains from one sample, sequenced in a study of OX40 agonist ivuxolimab in advanced cancers. The data were produced by immunoSEQ multiplex PCR, yet TCRdb's version contains in-frame clones alone and is incomplete. Of roughly 67,000 clones listed, around 84% were seen once; the top ten hold around 1.5%. This specimen consisted of CD4+ or CD8+ T cells sorted from blood, obtained in a trial of the OX40 agonist ivuxolimab. These TCRs come from an adult with an advanced solid tumor such as melanoma, head and neck, liver or kidney cancer. The CDR3 runs from the conserved cysteine through the conserved F or W. A D gene is named only where the DNA matches it firmly.

TRBJ2-1,TRBD2,TRBV5-6,TGTGCCAGCAGCTCACCGATAGCGGGAGGGAATGAGCAGTTCTTC,CASSSPIAGGNEQFF
TRBJ2-1,-,TRBV28,TGTGCCAGCAGTGGTGTTGGGGACTACAATGAGCAGTTCTTC,CASSGVGDYNEQFF
TRBJ1-1,-,TRBV5-1,TGCGCCAGCAGCTTGCAGACAGTGAACACTGAAGCTTTCTTT,CASSLQTVNTEAFF
TRBJ2-3,TRBD2,TRBV19,TGTGCCAGTAGTATGTCCCATAGCGGGAGATCGGATACGCAGTATTTT,CASSMSHSGRSDTQYF
TRBJ2-5,-,TRBV11-2,TGTGCCAGCAGCTTATTAAGTTTGGGCGGGGTCCAAGAGACCCAGTACTTC,CASSLLSLGGVQETQYF
TRBJ2-6,-,TRBV9,TGTGCCAGCAGCCCCCAACCTGGGGCCAACGTCCTGACTTTC,CASSPQPGANVLTF
TRBJ1-2,-,TRBV11-2,TGTGCCAGCAGCTTAGCTGGGGAAGCTAACTATGGCTACACCTTC,CASSLAGEANYGYTF
TRBJ2-3,TRBD1,TRBV7-8,TGTGCCAGCAGCGCGGAACAGGGGTCAGGGATGGATACGCAGTATTTT,CASSAEQGSGMDTQYF
TRBJ2-7,-,TRBV10-3,TGTGCCATCAGTGACATATACGAGCAGTACTTC,CAISDIYEQYF
TRBJ2-1,TRBD2,TRBV29-1,TGCAGCGCCGAACTAGCGGGAGGAGTCGATGAGCAGTTCTTC,CSAELAGGVDEQFF
TRBJ1-2,-,TRBV30,TGTGCCTGGAGTGTCGGACCCTCTAACTATGGCTACACCTTC,CAWSVGPSNYGYTF
TRBJ1-3,-,TRBV29-1,TGCAGCGTTGAGGACAGCATAGGCGTCGGCACCATATATTTT,CSVEDSIGVGTIYF
TRBJ2-3,-,TRBV15,TGTGCCACCAGCAACTTACGTGATACGCAGTATTTT,CATSNLRDTQYF
TRBJ2-7,-,TRBV10-3,TGTGCCATCAGTGAGAACCCCACCTACGAGCAGTACTTC,CAISENPTYEQYF
TRBJ1-1,-,TRBV28,TGTGCCACCTCCCGCAGACTGAACACTGAAGCTTTCTTT,CATSRRLNTEAFF
TRBJ2-2,-,TRBV2,TGTGCCAGTACCAGGGAGAACGCCGGGGAGCTGTTTTTT,CASTRENAGELFF
TRBJ2-3,-,TRBV19,TGTGCCACCATAAGCATAGATACGCAGTATTTT,CATISIDTQYF
TRBJ1-5,-,TRBV2,TGTGCCAGCAGCCCCAGGGGATCGGATCAGCCCCAGCATTTT,CASSPRGSDQPQHF
TRBJ2-3,-,TRBV28,TGTGCCAGCAGCACCGGGACCGAGGTCACAGATACGCAGTATTTT,CASSTGTEVTDTQYF
TRBJ2-7,-,TRBV29-1,TGCAGCGTTACCTTACAGAGCTCCTACGAGCAGTACTTC,CSVTLQSSYEQYF